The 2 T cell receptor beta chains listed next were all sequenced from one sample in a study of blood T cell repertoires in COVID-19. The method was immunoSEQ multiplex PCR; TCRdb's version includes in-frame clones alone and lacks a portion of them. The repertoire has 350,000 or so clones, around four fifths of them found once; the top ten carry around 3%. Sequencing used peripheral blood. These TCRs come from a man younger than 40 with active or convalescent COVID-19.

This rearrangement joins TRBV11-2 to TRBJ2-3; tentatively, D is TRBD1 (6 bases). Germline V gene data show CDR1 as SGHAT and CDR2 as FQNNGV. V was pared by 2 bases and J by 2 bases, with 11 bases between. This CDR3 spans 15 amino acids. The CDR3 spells CASSLMTGHTDTQYF. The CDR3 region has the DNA TGTGCCAGCAGCTTAATGACGGGACACACAGATACGCAGTATTTT.

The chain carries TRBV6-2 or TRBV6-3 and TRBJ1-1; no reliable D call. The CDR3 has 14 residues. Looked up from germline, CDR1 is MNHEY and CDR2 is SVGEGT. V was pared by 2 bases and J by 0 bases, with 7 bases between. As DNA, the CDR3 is TGTGCCAGCAGTTACGCGCTTGTGAACACTGAAGCTTTCTTT. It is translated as CASSYALVNTEAFF.